Listed below are T cell receptor beta chains from one sample, sequenced in a study of blood T cell repertoires in COVID-19. Repertoires were generated with immunoSEQ multiplex PCR, while TCRdb's copy carries only in-frame clones and drops some. The sample lists around 57,000 clones, about 80% occurring once. The sequencing sample was made of peripheral blood. These receptors originate from an older woman with acute or convalescent COVID-19. CDR3s include the opening cysteine and the closing phenylalanine or tryptophan. A D gene is named only where the DNA matches it firmly. Not every row has a clone size; where given, it reads once, few, many or a size class.

D gene: .
J gene: TRBJ2-2
V gene: TRBV3-1/TRBV3-2
clone size: once
CDR3 protein: CASRSYTGELFF
CDR3 DNA: TGTGCCAGCAGATCATACACCGGGGAGCTGTTTTTT

D gene: TRBD2
J gene: TRBJ2-5
V gene: TRBV9
clone size: .
CDR3 protein: CASSRGDGSTQYF
CDR3 DNA: TGTGCCAGTAGTCGGGGGGACGGCTCGACCCAGTACTTC

D gene: .
J gene: TRBJ1-5
V gene: TRBV6-5
clone size: .
CDR3 protein: CASSSRQGYQPQHF
CDR3 DNA: TGTGCCAGCAGTTCCAGGCAGGGGTACCAGCCCCAGCATTTT

D gene: .
J gene: TRBJ2-5
V gene: TRBV4-3
clone size: .
CDR3 protein: CASSQEGNRDKTQYF
CDR3 DNA: TGCGCCAGCAGCCAAGAAGGGAACAGGGATAAGACCCAGTACTTC

D gene: .
J gene: TRBJ2-1
V gene: TRBV7-9
clone size: .
CDR3 protein: CASSLYSESSYNEQFF
CDR3 DNA: TGTGCCAGCAGCTTATATAGCGAAAGCTCCTACAATGAGCAGTTCTTC

D gene: TRBD1
J gene: TRBJ1-1
V gene: TRBV19
clone size: .
CDR3 protein: CASSMVRQGTTEAFF
CDR3 DNA: TGTGCCAGTAGTATGGTCCGACAGGGGACGACTGAAGCTTTCTTT

D gene: TRBD2
J gene: TRBJ2-3
V gene: TRBV9
clone size: .
CDR3 protein: CASSVATSGGAQDTQYF
CDR3 DNA: TGTGCCAGCAGCGTAGCTACCAGCGGGGGGGCCCAAGATACGCAGTATTTT

D gene: TRBD2
J gene: TRBJ2-3
V gene: TRBV4-2
clone size: .
CDR3 protein: CASSQELAGEDTQYF
CDR3 DNA: TGTGCCAGCAGCCAAGAATTAGCGGGGGAAGATACGCAGTATTTT

D gene: .
J gene: TRBJ1-2
V gene: TRBV11-2
clone size: .
CDR3 protein: CASSPGEGGYYGYTF
CDR3 DNA: TGTGCCAGCAGCCCCGGCGAAGGCGGATACTATGGCTACACCTTC

D gene: TRBD1
J gene: TRBJ2-1
V gene: TRBV3-1/TRBV3-2
clone size: .
CDR3 protein: CASSQQGADEQFF
CDR3 DNA: TGTGCCAGCAGCCAACAGGGGGCGGATGAGCAGTTCTTC

D gene: .
J gene: TRBJ1-5
V gene: TRBV19
clone size: .
CDR3 protein: CASRYREGVNQPQHF
CDR3 DNA: TGTGCCAGTAGGTACAGGGAGGGGGTGAATCAGCCCCAGCATTTT

D gene: TRBD1
J gene: TRBJ1-1
V gene: TRBV27
clone size: .
CDR3 protein: CASSLSQGAGDTEAFF
CDR3 DNA: TGTGCCAGCAGTTTATCGCAGGGGGCAGGCGACACTGAAGCTTTCTTT

D gene: .
J gene: TRBJ2-1
V gene: TRBV11-2
clone size: many
CDR3 protein: CASSLANGQRLFNEQFF
CDR3 DNA: TGTGCCAGCAGCTTAGCCAACGGACAGAGACTATTCAATGAGCAGTTCTTC

D gene: .
J gene: TRBJ1-2
V gene: TRBV20-1
clone size: .
CDR3 protein: CSANREGGYTF
CDR3 DNA: TGCAGTGCTAACAGGGAGGGCGGCTACACCTTC

D gene: .
J gene: TRBJ1-2
V gene: TRBV5-1
clone size: .
CDR3 protein: CASSLGQNYGYTF
CDR3 DNA: TGCGCCAGCAGCTTGGGGCAGAATTATGGCTACACCTTC

D gene: TRBD1
J gene: TRBJ1-2
V gene: TRBV6-1
clone size: .
CDR3 protein: CASSGGRLTGSYGYTF
CDR3 DNA: TGTGCCAGCAGTGGGGGACGACTGACAGGGAGCTATGGCTACACCTTC

D gene: TRBD1
J gene: TRBJ2-1
V gene: TRBV2
clone size: .
CDR3 protein: CASSLRDRGSNEQFF
CDR3 DNA: TGTGCCAGCAGTCTTCGGGACAGGGGAAGCAATGAGCAGTTCTTC

D gene: .
J gene: TRBJ1-1
V gene: TRBV7-8
clone size: .
CDR3 protein: CASSSIRGARVNTEAFF
CDR3 DNA: TGTGCCAGCAGCTCAATCCGGGGGGCGCGGGTGAACACTGAAGCTTTCTTT

D gene: .
J gene: TRBJ1-1
V gene: TRBV6-2/TRBV6-3
clone size: .
CDR3 protein: CASSKRTGNTEAFF
CDR3 DNA: TGTGCCAGCAGTAAACGTACAGGGAACACTGAAGCTTTCTTT

D gene: .
J gene: TRBJ1-1
V gene: TRBV7-2
clone size: .
CDR3 protein: CASSSPSGVRNTEAFF
CDR3 DNA: TGTGCCAGCAGCTCCCCCTCAGGGGTGCGGAACACTGAAGCTTTCTTT

D gene: .
J gene: TRBJ2-1
V gene: TRBV30
clone size: .
CDR3 protein: CAWSNYVGGNEQFF
CDR3 DNA: TGTGCCTGGAGTAACTACGTGGGGGGCAATGAGCAGTTCTTC

D gene: TRBD2
J gene: TRBJ2-1
V gene: TRBV4-2
clone size: .
CDR3 protein: CASSPTSGGSSYNEQFF
CDR3 DNA: TGTGCCAGCAGCCCGACTAGCGGGGGAAGCTCCTACAATGAGCAGTTCTTC

D gene: TRBD1
J gene: TRBJ1-5
V gene: TRBV19
clone size: .
CDR3 protein: CASSRLGQVDQPQHF
CDR3 DNA: TGTGCCAGTAGCCGACTGGGACAGGTTGATCAGCCCCAGCATTTT

D gene: TRBD1
J gene: TRBJ1-4
V gene: TRBV12-5
clone size: .
CDR3 protein: CASGLSRGHATNEKLFF
CDR3 DNA: TGTGCTAGTGGTTTATCAAGGGGGCATGCAACTAATGAAAAACTGTTTTTT

D gene: .
J gene: TRBJ1-4
V gene: TRBV2
clone size: .
CDR3 protein: CASSEPPPQRGKKLFF
CDR3 DNA: TGTGCCAGCAGTGAACCCCCCCCGCAGAGAGGGAAAAAACTGTTTTTT

D gene: TRBD2
J gene: TRBJ2-1
V gene: TRBV27
clone size: .
CDR3 protein: CASSVRAGPRTYNEQFF
CDR3 DNA: TGTGCCAGCAGTGTACGAGCGGGGCCCAGAACCTACAATGAGCAGTTCTTC

D gene: .
J gene: TRBJ2-5
V gene: TRBV11-2
clone size: .
CDR3 protein: CASSLSRETQYF
CDR3 DNA: TGTGCCAGCAGCTTATCCCGGGAGACCCAGTACTTC

D gene: TRBD1
J gene: TRBJ1-1
V gene: TRBV7-9
clone size: .
CDR3 protein: CASTRDREDTEAFF
CDR3 DNA: TGTGCCAGCACCCGAGACAGGGAGGACACTGAAGCTTTCTTT

D gene: .
J gene: TRBJ1-3
V gene: TRBV15
clone size: once
CDR3 protein: CATSRPGSTDTIYF
CDR3 DNA: TGTGCCACCAGCAGGCCCGGGTCGACAGACACCATATATTTT

D gene: TRBD1
J gene: TRBJ1-3
V gene: TRBV30
clone size: .
CDR3 protein: CAWGTGRNTIYF
CDR3 DNA: TGTGCCTGGGGGACAGGGAGAAACACCATATATTTT

D gene: .
J gene: TRBJ1-1
V gene: TRBV5-1
clone size: .
CDR3 protein: CASSSGGGGVAEAFF
CDR3 DNA: TGCGCCAGCAGCTCTGGTGGGGGAGGTGTCGCTGAAGCTTTCTTT

D gene: TRBD2
J gene: TRBJ2-7
V gene: TRBV2
clone size: once
CDR3 protein: CASSDSGGSYEQYF
CDR3 DNA: TGTGCCAGCAGTGATAGCGGGGGGTCCTACGAGCAGTACTTC

D gene: .
J gene: TRBJ1-2
V gene: TRBV6-5
clone size: .
CDR3 protein: CASRANRDVSYGYTF
CDR3 DNA: TGTGCCAGCAGGGCCAACAGGGATGTAAGCTATGGCTACACCTTC

D gene: TRBD2
J gene: TRBJ2-1
V gene: TRBV7-3
clone size: .
CDR3 protein: CASSLHLAGGQGEQFF
CDR3 DNA: TGTGCCAGCAGCCTTCACCTAGCGGGGGGGCAAGGTGAGCAGTTCTTC

D gene: .
J gene: TRBJ1-5
V gene: TRBV30
clone size: .
CDR3 protein: CAWSESVRNQPQHF
CDR3 DNA: TGTGCCTGGAGTGAGTCGGTGCGCAATCAGCCCCAGCATTTT

D gene: TRBD2
J gene: TRBJ2-3
V gene: TRBV3-1/TRBV3-2
clone size: .
CDR3 protein: CASSQRSWGGTDTQYF
CDR3 DNA: TGTGCCAGCAGCCAAAGAAGCTGGGGGGGTACAGATACGCAGTATTTT

D gene: TRBD2
J gene: TRBJ2-7
V gene: TRBV7-3
clone size: few
CDR3 protein: CASSLTSGGTYEQYF
CDR3 DNA: TGTGCCAGCAGCTTAACAAGCGGGGGCACCTACGAGCAGTACTTC

D gene: .
J gene: TRBJ2-1
V gene: TRBV27
clone size: .
CDR3 protein: CASSYQGFDNEQFF
CDR3 DNA: TGTGCCAGCAGTTATCAGGGATTCGACAATGAGCAGTTCTTC

D gene: .
J gene: TRBJ2-7
V gene: TRBV3-1/TRBV3-2
clone size: .
CDR3 protein: CASSPRPLGQPYEQYF
CDR3 DNA: TGTGCCAGCAGCCCCCGCCCTCTAGGACAGCCCTACGAGCAGTACTTC

D gene: .
J gene: TRBJ1-5
V gene: TRBV27
clone size: .
CDR3 protein: CAGSLSPAGQPQHF
CDR3 DNA: TGTGCCGGCAGTTTAAGCCCCGCCGGTCAGCCCCAGCATTTT

D gene: TRBD1
J gene: TRBJ2-7
V gene: TRBV25-1
clone size: .
CDR3 protein: CASSVAGQGLYEQYF
CDR3 DNA: TGTGCCAGCAGTGTGGCGGGACAGGGACTCTACGAGCAGTACTTC